Below, one TCR beta chain is given with its context. Its specificity is unknown. The sample belongs to a study of T cell responses to AZD1222 COVID-19 vaccine. Findings and limits, study-wide: There were repertoire samples only from the period after the peak T cell response. Most donors were white British, females outnumbered males, and clonal diversity was possibly underestimated. Baseline seropositivity occurred in only six AZD1222 recipients.

The CDR3 is 14 residues long. Germline V lookup: CDR1 MGHRA, CDR2 YSYEKL. V gave up 0 bases and J gave up 2 bases, with 8 bases separating them. Profiling relied on immunoSEQ multiplex PCR, and the TCRdb table lists in-frame clones only, not all of them. The sample lists 200,000 to 300,000 clones, more than 85% seen once, with 0.55% in the top ten. This clonotype originated in an adult in good health. Sequences were derived from peripheral blood, sampled on day 0 of AZD1222 vaccination. This chain connects TRBV4-1 to TRBJ2-7, with unresolved D. This CDR3 reads CASSQEAQTYEQYF. The DNA for the CDR3 is TGCGCCAGCAGCCAAGAAGCGCAGACCTACGAGCAGTACTTC.